This T cell receptor beta chain was sequenced during a study of OX40 agonist ivuxolimab in advanced cancers. Across the whole study: Treatment of patients was with ivuxolimab, an agonistic anti-OX40 (CD134) antibody. Regarding the study as a whole: Dosing at 0.1 to 3.0 mg/kg was accompanied by clonal expansion of CD4+ and CD8+ blood T cells by week 6.

The length of the CDR3 is 14 residues. CDR1 is SGHVS, CDR2 FNYEAQ, per germline. The V gene lost 3 bases and the J gene lost 0 bases, with 3 bases spanning the gap. The assay was immunoSEQ multiplex PCR, and TCRdb's table has in-frame clones only and misses some. The sample carries more than 35,000 clones, 80% recorded once. Concerning this clone: Its antigen is still unknown.

The source is an adult with an advanced solid tumor such as melanoma, head and neck, liver or kidney cancer. This material consisted of CD4+ or CD8+ T cells sorted from blood, taken in a trial of the OX40 agonist ivuxolimab. The V gene is TRBV7-6, the J gene TRBJ2-6; D unresolved. The chain's CDR3 is CASSFTSGANVLTF. CDR3 coding DNA: TGTGCCAGCAGCTTCACCTCTGGGGCCAACGTCCTGACTTTC. Combining the CDR3 with reference TRBV7-6 and TRBJ2-6 gives the whole variable domain GAGVSQSPRYKVTKRGQDVALRCDPISGHVSLYWYRQALGQGPEFLTYFNYEAQQDKSGLPNDRFSAERPEGSISTLTIQRTEQRDSAMYRCASSFTSGANVLTFGAGSRLTVL.